The 28 T cell receptor beta chains listed next were all sequenced from one sample in a study of OX40 agonist ivuxolimab in advanced cancers. TCRdb keeps only in-frame clones here, not all; method: immunoSEQ multiplex PCR. The data hold tens of thousands of clones, with over 60% observed a single time. The specimen comprised CD4+ or CD8+ T cells sorted from blood, sampled in a trial of the OX40 agonist ivuxolimab. The receptors were sampled from an adult with an advanced solid tumor such as melanoma, head and neck, liver or kidney cancer.

Comments on this clone: A read error may account for a junction end that differs from germline. V usage is TRBV10-3 and J usage is TRBJ2-7, with D maybe TRBD2 (6 bases). The CDR3 covers 16 residues. The V gene's germline CDR1 is ENHRY and CDR2 SYGVKD. Here the CDR3 reads CAIRVGVGGSSYGQYF. CDR3 DNA: TGTGCCATCAGGGTCGGGGTTGGGGGGAGCTCCTACGGGCAGTACTTC.

The rearrangement joins TRBV10-2 to TRBJ2-3, with 9 nucleotides matching TRBD1. The CDR3 extends over 14 amino acids. Trimming removed 4 bases from V and 5 bases from J; junction bases left unmatched: 4. The germline V gene has CDR1 WSHSY and CDR2 SAAADI. As DNA, the CDR3 is TGCGCCAGCAGTGTTACAGGGGGCAGAGATACGCAGTATTTT. Translation: CASSVTGGRDTQYF.

The V and J genes are TRBV10-2 and TRBJ1-2, with D uncertain. The CDR3 covers 13 residues. Germline CDR1 and CDR2: WSHSY and SAAADI. Trimming left V 6 bases short and J 3 bases short, with 11 bases between. For the CDR3, the DNA is TGCGCCAGCAGCGAGGGTTTGGACTATGGCTACACCTTC. Protein sequence: CASSEGLDYGYTF.

This clone was counted between two and nine times. This rearrangement joins TRBV28 to TRBJ2-3; 13 nucleotides match TRBD2. Germline V gives CDR1 MDHEN, CDR2 SYDVKM. Trimming removed 6 bases from V and 0 bases from J; junction bases left unmatched: 9. The CDR3 spans 18 residues. The CDR3 sequence: CASSSGLAGTLSTDTQYF. The CDR3 DNA is TGTGCCAGCAGCTCGGGACTAGCGGGAACCCTTAGCACAGATACGCAGTATTTT.

The gene calls are TRBV4-2 and TRBJ1-1; D gene ambiguous. V was shortened by 0 bases and J by 6 bases, with 14 bases between the two germline ends. This CDR3 is built from 15 residues. CDR1 and CDR2 from the germline V gene are LGHNA and YNFKEQ. The CDR3 nucleotides read TGTGCCAGCAGCCAAGATCCCGATGGGTTGTCTGAAGCTTTCTTT. It codes for CASSQDPDGLSEAFF.

The rearrangement links TRBV28 to TRBJ1-1; TRBD1 matches at 7 bases. The CDR3 runs 14 residues. Trimming took 6 bases from V and 4 from J; bases not matched to a gene: 8. Per the germline V gene, CDR1 is MDHEN and CDR2 is SYDVKM. The CDR3 nucleotides are TGTGCCAGCAGAAGGGCAGGGGGAGTCACTGAAGCTTTCTTT. The encoded protein is CASRRAGGVTEAFF.

The genes are TRBV27 and TRBJ2-7; D uncertain. V lost 2 bases and J lost 0, with 5 bases in between. The CDR3 runs to 13 residues. The germline CDR1 and CDR2 sequences are MNHEY and SMNVEV (reference sequence). This CDR3 reads CASSLGFSYEQYF. The CDR3 region has the DNA TGTGCCAGCAGTTTAGGGTTCTCCTACGAGCAGTACTTC.

V is TRBV7-9 and J is TRBJ2-1; 9 positions match TRBD2. This CDR3 spans 16 amino acids. Germline V lookup: CDR1 SEHNR, CDR2 FQNEAQ (reference sequence). With 5 bases clipped from V and 3 bases from J, the junction kept 8 bases outside the gene matches. The CDR3 sequence: CASSALLAGIYNEQFF. CDR3 nucleotides: TGTGCCAGCAGCGCTCTCCTAGCGGGGATCTACAATGAGCAGTTCTTC. Full variable domain (outside the CDR3, taken from reference TRBV7-9 and TRBJ2-1): DTGVSQNPRHKITKRGQNVTFRCDPISEHNRLYWYRQTLGQGPEFLTYFQNEAQLEKSRLLSDRFSAERPKGSFSTLEIQRTEQGDSAMYLCASSALLAGIYNEQFFGPGTRLTVL.

This sequence joins TRBV2 and TRBJ1-4; D remains ambiguous. Germline V gene lookup returns CDR1 SNHLY and CDR2 FYNNEI. V lost 2 bases and J lost 7, with 2 bases in between. There are 11 residues in the CDR3. CDR3 DNA: TGTGCCAGCAGTGAAAGTGAAAAACTGTTTTTT. This sequence encodes CASSESEKLFF.

The V gene is TRBV7-2, the J gene TRBJ2-1; a possible D gene is TRBD2 (6 bases). The CDR3 is 17 amino acids. Trimming left V 5 bases short and J 6 bases short, with 23 bases between. Germline lookup yields CDR1 SGHTA and CDR2 FQGNSA. The CDR3 DNA sequence: TGTGCCAGCAGCCCGAGCGCGGGACCAATATCCCTCAATGAGCAGTTCTTC. Amino acids: CASSPSAGPISLNEQFF.

This CDR3 is CAISGTTSGRSYNEQFF. CDR3 coding DNA: TGTGCCATCTCAGGGACGACTAGCGGGAGATCGTACAATGAGCAGTTCTTC. This chain links TRBV28 with TRBJ2-1, with TRBD2 matching 12 bases. Trimming at V came to 10 bases and at J to 4 bases, leaving 14 bases not matched to a gene. Germline V gives CDR1 MDHEN, CDR2 SYDVKM. The CDR3 spans 17 residues.

A few counts support this clone. The V and J genes are TRBV10-3 and TRBJ2-1; maybe TRBD2 (6 bases). The CDR3 totals 18 residues. Trimming stripped 3 bases from V and 0 bases from J, with 18 bases between. From germline, CDR1 is ENHRY and CDR2 SYGVKD. In DNA, the CDR3 is TGTGCCATCAGTGAATCGTGGGGATTGACTAGCTCCTACAATGAGCAGTTCTTC. This translates into CAISESWGLTSSYNEQFF.

V usage is TRBV7-6 and J usage is TRBJ1-1; tentative D call: TRBD1 (5 bases). Trimming took 8 bases from V and 5 from J, leaving 18 bases between them. The CDR3 is made up of 14 amino acids. Germline assignment: CDR1 SGHVS and CDR2 FNYEAQ. The CDR3: CASGPRGYRTEAFF. CDR3 nucleotide sequence: TGTGCCAGCGGCCCCCGGGGGTATCGGACTGAAGCTTTCTTT.

This clone was picked up a small number of times. The V and J genes are TRBV29-1 and TRBJ2-2; the D is unclear. Trimming stripped 5 bases from V and 5 bases from J, with 6 bases between. This CDR3 has 11 amino acids. Germline V gene lookup returns CDR1 SQVTM and CDR2 ANQGSEA. The CDR3 loop is CSVLVTGELFF. CDR3 sequence (DNA): TGCAGCGTTCTGGTTACCGGGGAGCTGTTTTTT.

This clone was recorded once. CDR3 nucleotide sequence: TGTGCCAGCAGTGACAGTCCAGGCAATCAGCCCCAGCATTTT. It codes for CASSDSPGNQPQHF. The chain combines TRBV2 with TRBJ1-5; no clear D gene. The CDR3 contains 14 residues. CDR1 and CDR2 from the germline V gene are SNHLY and FYNNEI. V lost 3 bases and J lost 2, with 8 bases in between.

The gene calls are TRBV28 and TRBJ1-1; D is ambiguous. Per germline, CDR1 MDHEN and CDR2 SYDVKM. V lost 4 bases to trimming and J lost 11 bases, with 11 bases between them. The CDR3 extends over 11 amino acids. CDR3 nucleotides: TGTGCCAGCAGTTCGCGGGTTATGGCTTTCTTT. This sequence encodes CASSSRVMAFF.

The chain employs TRBV6-1 and TRBJ2-4; D possibly matches TRBD1 or TRBD2 (5 bases each). Germline CDR1 reads MNHNS; CDR2 reads SASEGT. Trimming took off 2 bases at V and 8 bases at J, with 13 bases between the two ends. The CDR3 spans 14 residues. CDR3 in DNA: TGTGCCAGCAGTGAATACCTGGGGACGGACATTCAGTACTTC. As protein: CASSEYLGTDIQYF.

The chain couples TRBV6-6 to TRBJ1-2; 10 positions match TRBD1. V shed 6 bases, J shed 8 bases, and the junction held 6 bases outside the gene matches. Germline values: CDR1 MNHNY, CDR2 SVGAGI (reference sequence). There are 13 residues in the CDR3. The DNA of the CDR3 is TGTGCCAGCAGGAGACAGGGGGCCAAAGGCTACACCTTC. Protein sequence: CASRRQGAKGYTF.

The CDR3 DNA reads TGTGCCAGCAGCGCATCACTAGCGGGACCCTACGAGCAGTACTTC. Its translation: CASSASLAGPYEQYF. The V call is TRBV9, the J call TRBJ2-7, with 10 bases identical to TRBD2. The V segment lost 3 bases and the J segment 2 bases; nucleotides outside the gene matches: 5. This CDR3 has 15 amino acids. Germline V lookup: CDR1 SGDLS, CDR2 YYNGEE.

This chain connects TRBV28 to TRBJ2-2, with a tentative D call TRBD2 (5 bases). CDR1 is MDHEN and CDR2 is SYDVKM in the germline V gene. The length of the CDR3 is 15 residues. Between the trimmed V and J ends, which lost 3 bases and 7 bases, there was a span of 15 bases. Here the CDR3 reads CASSFAGLIIGELFF. DNA of the CDR3: TGTGCCAGCAGTTTTGCTGGACTCATAATCGGGGAGCTGTTTTTT.

This clone came up a few times. The rearrangement links TRBV21-1 to TRBJ2-1; the D call TRBD2 from the table was never checked on the DNA. TRBV21-1 represents a pseudogene. The CDR3 contains 15 residues. The CDR3 spells CASSKEGTKPNEQFF. The CDR3 DNA reads as TGTGCCAGCAGCAAAGAGGGGACTAAGCCTAATGAGCAGTTCTTC.

The V gene is TRBV2, the J gene TRBJ1-1; D not resolved. Trimming removed 7 bases at V and 3 bases at J, with 15 bases between. This CDR3 is 14 amino acids long. Germline loops: CDR1 SNHLY, CDR2 FYNNEI. The CDR3 region has the DNA TGTGCCAGCACCTGGAGGGCCGAGGACACTGAAGCTTTCTTT. This gives the protein CASTWRAEDTEAFF.

The rearrangement links TRBV25-1 to TRBJ2-7; D remains unclear. The CDR3 covers 13 residues. Trimming stripped 1 base from V and 5 bases from J, with 9 bases between. CDR1 and CDR2 from the germline V gene are MGHDK and SYGVNS. The CDR3 here is CASSESPRHEQYF. The CDR3 DNA reads as TGTGCCAGCAGTGAATCTCCCCGCCACGAGCAGTACTTC.

Written as DNA, the CDR3 is TGTGCCAGCAGCTTCGGCTCTCAGCGGGCTCCGTCCCAGCATTTT. This encodes CASSFGSQRAPSQHF. The chain joins TRBV7-2 to TRBJ1-5; D is unresolved. Trimming left V 3 bases short and J 11 bases short, with 20 bases between. Germline lookup yields CDR1 SGHTA and CDR2 FQGNSA. The CDR3 has 15 amino acids.

This clone ranks as medium-sized (0.01 to 0.1%). The J gene is TRBJ1-5, the V gene TRBV28; 9 bases align to TRBD1. The CDR3 is made up of 17 amino acids. Losses at the gene ends were 1 base for V and 7 bases for J; bases not matched to a gene: 11. CDR1 and CDR2 (germline): MDHEN, SYDVKM. Here the CDR3 reads CASSLLGQGPSGQPQHF. In DNA form, the CDR3 reads TGTGCCAGCAGTTTATTAGGACAGGGGCCTTCGGGGCAGCCCCAGCATTTT.

This chain links TRBV4-3 with TRBJ2-1, with 10 bases aligning to TRBD2. Trimming removed 0 bases from V and 9 bases from J; junction bases left unmatched: 8. Per germline, CDR1 LGHNA and CDR2 YSLEER. The CDR3 length is 16 residues. The CDR3 loop is CASSQDHLAGASEQFF. CDR3 DNA: TGCGCCAGCAGCCAAGATCACCTAGCGGGAGCGAGTGAGCAGTTCTTC.

The rearrangement links TRBV19 to TRBJ2-7; perhaps TRBD1 as D (6 bases). Trimming left V 2 bases short and J 0 bases short, with 11 bases between. Looked up from germline, CDR1 is LNHDA and CDR2 is SQIVND (reference sequence). CDR3 length: 15 residues. The CDR3 DNA is TGTGCCAGTAGTATACAGGGGCTAAGCTCCTACGAGCAGTACTTC. Protein product: CASSIQGLSSYEQYF. The full variable domain, its missing parts supplied by reference TRBV19 and TRBJ2-7, is DGGITQSPKYLFRKEGQNVTLSCEQNLNHDAMYWYRQDPGQGLRLIYYSQIVNDFQKGDIAEGYSVSREKKESFPLTVTSAQKNPTAFYLCASSIQGLSSYEQYFGPGTRLTVT.

This sequence joins TRBV11-2 and TRBJ2-7; D not resolved. There are 12 residues in the CDR3. The V gene lost 6 bases and the J gene lost 4 bases, with 10 bases spanning the gap. From germline, CDR1 is SGHAT and CDR2 FQNNGV. DNA of the CDR3: TGTGCCAGCAGTTCTCTGGCTTACGAGCAGTACTTC. Protein: CASSSLAYEQYF.